The clone carrying this TCR beta chain was recorded only once. Its antigen remains unknown. These data are taken from a study of cytomegalovirus exposure and HLA in healthy donors. Study at large: Of the donors genotyped, several hundred in all, 75% to 85% fell in the Caucasian-associated ancestry cluster. Findings and caveats of the study: In vitro, a few CMV-associated chains proved specific for CMV antigens.

A multiplex PCR was run with 60 Vbeta primers and 13 Jbeta primers. Profiling relied on immunoSEQ multiplex PCR, and the TCRdb table lists in-frame clones only, not all of them. Counted here are roughly 150,000 clones, around two thirds occurring once; the ten biggest clones make up around 1.6%. Germline assignment: CDR1 MDHEN and CDR2 SYDVKM. Trimming took off 6 bases at V and 2 bases at J, with 14 bases between the two ends. The CDR3 runs to 15 residues. Input material: PBMCs. This chain links TRBV28 with TRBJ1-3; maybe TRBD1 (6 bases). The source of this sequence is a woman younger than 30 in good health and CMV-seronegative. The CDR3 sequence is CASRGTHLTGNTIYF. As DNA, the CDR3 is TGTGCCAGCAGAGGGACACACCTTACTGGAAACACCATATATTTT.